Listed below are T cell receptor beta chains from one sample, sequenced in a study of T cells expressing NK-cell markers. TCRdb processed the 5' RACE reads again and assigns one entry to each CDR3 protein, with no DNA. This sample's table reports 500,000 to 700,000 distinct CDR3 sequences. Sequences were obtained from blood T cells: a sorted CD56 or NKG2C T cell subset, CD4+ or CD8+ T cells, or bulk PBMC T cells (not recorded which). These receptors all stem from a man aged 18-30 years in good health. Both conserved end residues are part of each CDR3.

CDR3,J,length,V
CSARHRDAPSNEQFF,TRBJ2-1,15,TRBV20-1
CASSPLNDMGYEQYF,TRBJ2-7,15,TRBV18
CASSLVGLGANVLTF,TRBJ2-6,15,TRBV5-5
CASSSREPPGQETQYF,TRBJ2-5,16,TRBV7-8
CATSPRTNTGELFF,TRBJ2-2,14,TRBV15
CASSPSDRVPSYEQYF,TRBJ2-7,16,TRBV7-3
CSAPDRGAGELFF,TRBJ2-2,13,TRBV20-1
CASSSRGGTGANVLTF,TRBJ2-6,16,TRBV11-1
CASSSQGVPYEQYF,TRBJ2-7,14,TRBV7-8
CASRTSGVYEQYF,TRBJ2-7,13,TRBV28
CASSFSSGPGLAGGPGSYEQYF,TRBJ2-7,22,TRBV28
CASSLGDVLETQYF,TRBJ2-5,14,TRBV11-1
CASSFQQGTNSPLHF,TRBJ1-6,15,TRBV5-1
CASSPQGGQHYGYTF,TRBJ1-2,15,TRBV3-1
CAIRTNSAAATDTQYF,TRBJ2-3,16,TRBV10-3
CASSSDRGVNIQYF,TRBJ2-4,14,TRBV7-2
CSVGTVSYEQYF,TRBJ2-7,12,TRBV29-1
CASSESGRGSNEQFF,TRBJ2-1,15,TRBV25-1
CSARDSKGTLPIDTQYF,TRBJ2-3,17,TRBV20-1
CASTTPLDRATSQPQHF,TRBJ1-5,17,TRBV2
CSAHVPGNTDTQYF,TRBJ2-3,14,TRBV20-1
CASSWPGQGFEKLFF,TRBJ1-4,15,TRBV12-3/TRBV12-4
CASSQAGTGVFNEQFF,TRBJ2-1,16,TRBV4-1
CASSLASHSNQPQHF,TRBJ1-5,15,TRBV7-8
CASSLYPETGELFF,TRBJ2-2,14,TRBV5-1
CATEQSGQGSYEQYF,TRBJ2-7,15,TRBV15
CSVAIGGLVETQYF,TRBJ2-5,14,TRBV29-1
CASSEGLAGQETQYF,TRBJ2-5,15,TRBV2
CSVEDGGGRQFF,TRBJ2-1,12,TRBV29-1
CASSVVAGTGGNYPGANVLTF,TRBJ2-6,21,TRBV25-1
CASRVPRSTSYNEQFF,TRBJ2-1,16,TRBV11-2
CASTHDWSEQFF,TRBJ2-1,12,TRBV12-3/TRBV12-4
CASSQGKSRGNQPQHF,TRBJ1-5,16,TRBV3-1
CATSRDRTNEQFF,TRBJ2-1,13,TRBV15
CATADRGGQPQHF,TRBJ1-5,13,TRBV24-1
CASSLGLAGIGDEQFF,TRBJ2-1,16,TRBV11-2
CASRKRDSTYPNTGELFF,TRBJ2-2,18,TRBV5-1
CASSSRRLARETQYF,TRBJ2-5,15,TRBV7-2
CASSYSGTVFGEQYF,TRBJ2-7,15,TRBV5-1
CSAREWGQAYTGEQYF,TRBJ2-7,16,TRBV20-1